The clone carrying this TCR beta chain was seen a single time. V gave up 4 bases and J gave up 6 bases; unmatched junction bases: 4. The CDR3 runs to 15 residues. Germline V gives CDR1 SGHVS, CDR2 FNYEAQ. The method was immunoSEQ multiplex PCR; TCRdb's version includes in-frame clones alone and lacks a portion of them. The table lists about 350,000 clones, 88% of them singletons. Those who participated ranged in age from about 18 to 89 years and resided in 20 to 30 US areas. No more than 2 weeks before study entry, exposed participants had met a case of COVID-19. The data originate from a study of blood T cell repertoires in COVID-19. Whole-study context: PBMCs, B-cell-depleted T cells, or T cells provided the cDNA or gDNA that made up the material.

The sequence was obtained from a woman aged 30 to 39 who had been exposed to COVID-19. V usage is TRBV7-6 and J usage is TRBJ1-5; 12 bases agree with TRBD1. Sequencing input: PBMCs or T cells enriched from blood (not recorded which). Here the CDR3 reads CASSSGTGGGQPQHF. The CDR3 DNA follows: TGTGCCAGCAGCTCCGGGACAGGGGGCGGTCAGCCCCAGCATTTT. Supplemented by reference TRBV7-6 and TRBJ1-5, the full variable domain reads GAGVSQSPRYKVTKRGQDVALRCDPISGHVSLYWYRQALGQGPEFLTYFNYEAQQDKSGLPNDRFSAERPEGSISTLTIQRTEQRDSAMYRCASSSGTGGGQPQHFGDGTRLSIL.